The T cell receptor (beta chain) described here comes from a study of blood T cell repertoires in COVID-19. Study background: Recovery meant two consecutive negative NP/OP PCR tests, professional clearance, or resolved symptoms. Acute and convalescent COVID-19 specimens originated in the United States, Italy and Spain.

The table came from immunoSEQ multiplex PCR; TCRdb's copy has only in-frame clones and leaves some out. The data contain fewer than 200,000 clones, less than 80% of them singletons. This clone was seen only a few times. This CDR3 has 15 residues. Per germline, CDR1 SGHDT and CDR2 YYEEEE. Unmatched junction bases numbered 12, after V lost 4 bases and J lost 6 bases. The sample consisted of PBMCs or T cells enriched from blood (not recorded which). The V and J genes are TRBV5-6 and TRBJ2-7; the match to TRBD1 covers 8 bases. The TCR originated in a woman aged 65 to 85 in a cohort exposed to, infected with or recovered from COVID-19 (not recorded which). The CDR3 coding sequence is TGTGCCAGCAGCCAGGGGGCGGGAACCTCCGTCGAGCAGTACTTC. As protein: CASSQGAGTSVEQYF.